Following are 18 T cell receptor beta chains from one sample sequenced in a study of blood T cell repertoires in COVID-19. Assay: immunoSEQ multiplex PCR; the TCRdb copy retains only in-frame clones and omits some. The sample lists around 150,000 clones, roughly 81% occurring once. The sample comprised PBMCs or T cells enriched from blood (not recorded which). The origin of the receptors is a woman in her 50s with acute COVID-19.

In this sample, this clone turned up a few times. V gene TRBV6-2 or TRBV6-3 combines with J gene TRBJ2-5, with 12 bases lining up with TRBD2. Unmatched junction bases numbered 14, after V lost 0 bases and J lost 9 bases. The germline CDR1 and CDR2 sequences are MNHEY and SVGEGT. CDR3 size: 18 residues. As DNA, the CDR3 is TGTGCCAGCAGTTACTCGAGCGCTAGCGGGAGGGATCCCAAGGCCCAGTACTTC. Protein product: CASSYSSASGRDPKAQYF.

The rearrangement links TRBV28 to TRBJ1-6; D is unclear. The CDR3 loop spans 15 amino acids. Germline V gene sequence: CDR1 MDHEN, CDR2 SYDVKM. The V and J ends lost 5 bases and 13 bases respectively, with 21 bases between them. CDR3 amino acids: CASSLAAVNFQPLHF. The CDR3 DNA reads as TGTGCCAGCAGTCTAGCGGCAGTGAATTTTCAGCCCCTCCACTTT. The variable domain in full, completed from reference TRBV28 and TRBJ1-6, reads DVKVTQSSRYLVKRTGEKVFLECVQDMDHENMFWYRQDPGLGLRLIYFSYDVKMKEKGDIPEGYSVSREKKERFSLILESASTNQTSMYLCASSLAAVNFQPLHFGNGTRLTVT.

This chain links TRBV5-1 with TRBJ2-7, with 12 bases identical to TRBD1. V gave up 4 bases and J gave up 6 bases; unmatched junction bases: 2. Germline V lookup: CDR1 SGHRS, CDR2 YFSETQ. The CDR3 totals 13 residues. CDR3 sequence reads: CASSRDRGREQYF. The CDR3 DNA reads as TGCGCCAGCAGCCGGGACAGGGGGCGCGAGCAGTACTTC.

The count of this clone is one. This rearrangement joins TRBV4-1 to TRBJ2-5, with a possible D match to TRBD2 (5 bases). Germline loops: CDR1 MGHRA, CDR2 YSYEKL. V was shortened by 4 bases and J by 3 bases, with 12 bases between the two germline ends. The CDR3 spans 14 residues. Here the CDR3 DNA reads TGCGCCAGCAGCCCTTGGACTGGCAAAGAGACCCAGTACTTC. This translates into CASSPWTGKETQYF.

This chain connects TRBV30 to TRBJ2-7; 10 nucleotides agree with TRBD1. Losses at the gene ends were 7 bases for V and 5 bases for J; bases not matched to a gene: 11. Germline lookup yields CDR1 GTSNPN and CDR2 SVGIG (reference sequence). CDR3 length equals 14 residues. CDR3 DNA: TGTGCCTCAGTCCCGGGACAGGGGTTGCACGAGCAGTACTTC. Protein sequence: CASVPGQGLHEQYF.

J is TRBJ2-3 and V is TRBV19; 9 bases fit TRBD1. Germline CDR1 reads LNHDA; CDR2 reads SQIVND (reference sequence). The CDR3 consists of 14 residues. V lost 6 bases, J lost 5 bases, and 6 bases stayed unmatched. The DNA for the CDR3 is TGTGCCAGTAGGCCGGGACAGGGAGAAGATACGCAGTATTTT. Encoded protein: CASRPGQGEDTQYF.

J is TRBJ1-2 and V is TRBV5-4; D perhaps matches TRBD1 (5 bases). CDR3 length: 15 residues. CDR1 is SGHNT, CDR2 YYREEE, per germline (reference sequence). V was cut by 0 bases and J by 5 bases, with 14 bases left in between. Written as DNA, the CDR3 is TGTGCCAGCAGCTTGGGGGGGGGATCCTTTTATGGCTACACCTTC. Protein: CASSLGGGSFYGYTF.

The chain combines TRBV5-1 with TRBJ2-4; 12 bases line up with TRBD2. The length of the CDR3 is 18 residues. The ends lost 0 bases at V and 3 bases at J; junction bases unmatched: 7. The germline V gene has CDR1 SGHRS and CDR2 YFSETQ. The CDR3 region has the DNA TGCGCCAGCAGCTTGGGGCTAGCGGGAGGGCCGTACAAAAACATTCAGTACTTC. Its translation is CASSLGLAGGPYKNIQYF.

This rearrangement joins TRBV19 to TRBJ2-1; the D gene is possibly TRBD2 (5 bases). Trimming shortened V by 3 bases and J by 7 bases, and 22 bases separated the two germline ends. Germline values: CDR1 LNHDA, CDR2 SQIVND (reference sequence). The CDR3 is made up of 17 amino acids. The CDR3, as DNA: TGTGCCAGTAGTATCCCCCGGACTGAGCCCCATAGGAATGAGCAGTTCTTC. It yields the protein CASSIPRTEPHRNEQFF.

The chain has TRBV6-2 or TRBV6-3 and TRBJ2-7, with D possibly matching TRBD2 (5 bases). V lost 0 bases to trimming and J lost 1 base, with 13 bases between them. The CDR3 runs 16 residues. Per the germline V gene, CDR1 is MNHEY and CDR2 is SVGEGT. The CDR3 nucleotides read TGTGCCAGCAGTTACTCTGTAGCGAAGGGATCCTACGAGCAGTACTTC. The encoded protein is CASSYSVAKGSYEQYF.

This clone was seen only once. The rearrangement links TRBV6-7 to TRBJ2-5, with D maybe TRBD2 (6 bases). TRBV6-7 is known as an ORF, though its function is uncertain. This CDR3 has 18 amino acids. V shed 0 bases and J shed 4 bases, with 21 bases lying between them. CDR3 DNA sequence: TGTGCCAGCAGTTACTCGAGGCTAGCGAGAAGAGAGGGAGAGACCCAGTACTTC. This encodes CASSYSRLARREGETQYF.

This rearrangement joins TRBV20-1 to TRBJ2-2; 8 bases agree with TRBD2. CDR1 and CDR2 from the germline V gene are DFQATT and SNEGSKA (reference sequence). This CDR3 is 15 amino acids long. V lost 3 bases to trimming and J lost 1 base; unmatched junction nucleotides: 4. The CDR3 DNA reads TGCAGTGCTAGTATCGCGGGAGGGAACACCGGGGAGCTGTTTTTT. Its protein product is CSASIAGGNTGELFF.

The chain recombines TRBV11-2 with TRBJ2-1; the match to TRBD2 covers 13 bases. This CDR3 has 15 residues. J gave up 8 bases and V 5 bases, and 6 bases lay outside the gene matches. From germline, CDR1 is SGHAT and CDR2 FQNNGV. The DNA for the CDR3 is TGTGCCAGCAGCGCCGGACTAGCGGGAGAAGATGAGCAGTTCTTC. Residues: CASSAGLAGEDEQFF.

The chain has TRBV7-2 and TRBJ1-1, with 9 bases that match TRBD1. This CDR3 has 17 residues. V lost 3 bases and J lost 1; bases outside the gene matches: 9. Per the germline V gene, CDR1 is SGHTA and CDR2 is FQGNSA. Written as DNA, the CDR3 is TGTGCCAGCAGCTTCCCGGGACAGGGAGGTCGGAACACTGAAGCTTTCTTT. This translates into CASSFPGQGGRNTEAFF. The complete variable domain, with remaining parts taken from reference TRBV7-2 and TRBJ1-1, reads GAGVSQSPSNKVTEKGKDVELRCDPISGHTALYWYRQSLGQGLEFLIYFQGNSAPDKSGLPSDRFSAERTGGSVSTLTIQRTQQEDSAVYLCASSFPGQGGRNTEAFFGQGTRLTVV.

The V and J genes are TRBV13 and TRBJ2-7; 11 bases map to TRBD2. Trimming removed 1 base from V and 4 bases from J; junction bases left unmatched: 15. The CDR3 consists of 19 residues. From germline, CDR1 is PRHDT and CDR2 FYEKMQ (reference sequence). CDR3 in DNA: TGTGCCAGCAGCTTAGCCCCCCGGGTAGCGGGAGGGCCCTCTTACGAGCAGTACTTC. Protein sequence: CASSLAPRVAGGPSYEQYF.

V usage is TRBV3-1 (or the pseudogene TRBV3-2) and J usage is TRBJ2-7, with TRBD2 matching 9 bases. CDR1 is LGHDT, CDR2 YNNKEL, per germline (reference sequence). V lost 3 bases, J lost 2 bases, and 11 bases stayed unmatched. The CDR3 extends over 17 amino acids. Here the CDR3 reads CASSHTYGLAFAYEQYF. In nucleotides, the CDR3 is TGTGCCAGCAGCCACACGTACGGACTAGCGTTCGCCTACGAGCAGTACTTC.

V and J are TRBV7-6 and TRBJ2-2; a possible D gene is TRBD1 (6 bases). V lost 2 bases to trimming and J lost 5 bases, with 15 bases between them. Germline V lookup: CDR1 SGHVS, CDR2 FNYEAQ. There are 16 residues in the CDR3. For the CDR3, the DNA is TGTGCCAGCAGCTTAACTACAGGGAGAACAACCGGGGAGCTGTTTTTT. Protein: CASSLTTGRTTGELFF.

J is TRBJ2-1 and V is TRBV10-1; a weak D match, TRBD2 (6 bases). The CDR3 loop spans 13 amino acids. Trimming removed 6 bases at V and 0 bases at J, with 6 bases between. The germline V gene encodes CDR1 WNHNN and CDR2 SYGVQD (reference sequence). The CDR3 region is CASSGSSYNEQFF. The CDR3 DNA reads TGCGCCAGCAGCGGGAGCTCCTACAATGAGCAGTTCTTC.